This is a list of T cell receptor beta chains from one sample in a study of blood T cell repertoires in COVID-19. Assay used: immunoSEQ multiplex PCR; TCRdb lists only in-frame clones, some missing. The data contain about 130,000 clones, about four fifths of them singletons. The sample was peripheral blood. The receptors come from a man aged 35 to 55 with active or convalescent COVID-19. CDR3s include the opening cysteine and the closing phenylalanine or tryptophan. The order of the fields is clone size, J gene, D gene, V gene, CDR3 protein, CDR3 DNA. D genes are given only for firm matches. The size entry is marked missing in some rows and otherwise reads once, few, many or a size class.

.,TRBJ1-6,TRBD1,TRBV19,CASSAGQGGYNSPLHF,TGTGCCAGTAGTGCGGGACAGGGAGGATATAATTCACCCCTCCACTTT
.,TRBJ1-4,TRBD1,TRBV7-9,CASRQQGPNEKLFF,TGTGCCAGCAGGCAACAGGGGCCTAATGAAAAACTGTTTTTT
.,TRBJ2-2,TRBD2,TRBV7-9,CASSLRREGLGANTGELFF,TGTGCCAGCAGCTTAAGGCGGGAGGGTCTTGGCGCAAACACCGGGGAGCTGTTTTTT
.,TRBJ2-3,TRBD2,TRBV6-6,CASSPPKSGAGTDTQYF,TGTGCCAGCAGTCCGCCTAAGAGCGGGGCGGGCACAGATACGCAGTATTTT
.,TRBJ2-7,TRBD1,TRBV6-2/TRBV6-3,CASSYPGGPYEQYF,TGTGCCAGCAGTTACCCAGGGGGCCCCTACGAGCAGTACTTC
few,TRBJ1-3,.,TRBV7-6,CASSLNLAGTGNTIYF,TGTGCCAGCAGCTTGAACTTGGCAGGGACTGGAAACACCATATATTTT
.,TRBJ1-6,.,TRBV5-1,CASSLSPGESSPLHF,TGCGCCAGCAGCTTGAGTCCAGGGGAGAGTTCACCCCTCCACTTT
.,TRBJ1-3,TRBD1,TRBV6-5,CASRDTGAGNTIYF,TGTGCCAGCAGAGACACAGGGGCCGGAAACACCATATATTTT
.,TRBJ1-6,.,TRBV6-5,CASSYSGGSYNSPLHF,TGTGCCAGCAGTTACTCGGGGGGTTCCTATAATTCACCCCTCCACTTT
.,TRBJ1-1,.,TRBV5-5,CASSTGTGIGFF,TGTGCCAGCAGCACCGGAACAGGGATTGGTTTCTTT
.,TRBJ1-2,.,TRBV19,CASSISGKQRDGYTF,TGTGCCAGTAGTATATCCGGCAAGCAGCGGGATGGCTACACCTTC
few,TRBJ1-2,.,TRBV5-1,CASSLDGAYGYTF,TGCGCCAGCAGCTTGGATGGGGCGTATGGCTACACCTTC
once,TRBJ2-5,TRBD2,TRBV6-1,CASSEPGLADQETQYF,TGTGCCAGCAGTGAACCGGGACTAGCGGACCAAGAGACCCAGTACTTC
once,TRBJ1-1,.,TRBV12-3/TRBV12-4,CASSLRRGTEAFF,TGTGCCAGCAGTTTGAGAAGGGGAACTGAAGCTTTCTTT
.,TRBJ1-4,TRBD1,TRBV2,CASSGNRGSSEKLFF,TGTGCCAGCAGTGGAAACAGGGGGTCCAGTGAAAAACTGTTTTTT
.,TRBJ2-2,.,TRBV9,CASSAPGTYTGELFF,TGTGCCAGCAGCGCGCCCGGGACTTACACCGGGGAGCTGTTTTTT
.,TRBJ1-2,TRBD1,TRBV18,CASSPETGNYGYTF,TGTGCCAGCTCACCGGAGACAGGGAACTATGGCTACACCTTC
.,TRBJ1-2,TRBD1,TRBV7-8,CASTVQGAIYGYTF,TGTGCCAGCACTGTACAGGGGGCTATCTATGGCTACACCTTC
.,TRBJ2-2,.,TRBV11-1,CASSSDRLNTGELFF,TGTGCCAGCAGCTCCGACAGGTTGAACACCGGGGAGCTGTTTTTT
few,TRBJ2-7,TRBD1,TRBV10-3,CAISLDRLEQYF,TGTGCCATCAGTCTGGACAGGCTCGAGCAGTACTTC
few,TRBJ2-7,TRBD2,TRBV5-5,CASSLAGSGAYEQYF,TGTGCCAGCAGCTTGGCGGGTAGCGGGGCCTACGAGCAGTACTTC
.,TRBJ1-4,TRBD1,TRBV12-5,CASIMSGQGGEKLFF,TGTGCTAGTATCATGTCCGGACAGGGAGGTGAAAAACTGTTTTTT
.,TRBJ2-3,.,TRBV5-1,CASSLSLDTQYF,TGCGCCAGCAGCTTGAGCCTAGATACGCAGTATTTT
.,TRBJ1-3,.,TRBV10-3,CAISFDRSFSGNTIYF,TGTGCCATCAGTTTTGACAGGTCATTCTCTGGAAACACCATATATTTT
.,TRBJ2-7,.,TRBV9,CASSVGNSGLYEQYF,TGTGCCAGCAGCGTAGGAAATAGCGGATTATACGAGCAGTACTTC
.,TRBJ2-7,TRBD1,TRBV6-5,CASSYTGQGIYEQYF,TGTGCCAGCAGTTATACGGGACAGGGGATCTACGAGCAGTACTTC
.,TRBJ2-7,.,TRBV15,CATSRGGIRSYEQYF,TGTGCCACCAGCAGAGGCGGTATAAGATCCTACGAGCAGTACTTC
.,TRBJ1-5,.,TRBV3-1/TRBV3-2,CASSTALYEAQHF,TGTGCCAGCAGTACGGCCCTTTACGAGGCCCAGCATTTT
.,TRBJ2-1,.,TRBV7-2,CASSLVDLQFF,TGTGCCAGCAGCTTAGTAGATCTTCAGTTCTTC
.,TRBJ2-5,TRBD2,TRBV27,CASSRVAGALRETQYF,TGTGCCAGCAGTCGAGTAGCGGGGGCCCTCCGCGAGACCCAGTACTTC
.,TRBJ2-5,TRBD2,TRBV2,CASSGLAGGPQYF,TGTGCCAGCAGCGGACTTGCGGGGGGGCCCCAGTACTTC
.,TRBJ2-2,.,TRBV9,CASRPQATGELFF,TGTGCCAGCAGGCCGCAAGCCACCGGGGAGCTGTTTTTT
.,TRBJ2-3,.,TRBV5-6,CASSLGTAPYTDTQYF,TGTGCCAGCAGCTTGGGGACAGCCCCTTACACAGATACGCAGTATTTT